The clone carrying this TCR beta chain was counted ten times or more. Antigen specificity is unknown. Researchers collected roughly 10 milliliters of peripheral blood from every single donor. Primed by a sample-barcoded 5' primer and a J-beta primer mix, a second PCR proceeded for roughly 6 to 12 cycles. TCRdb independently ran MiXCR on the 5' RACE reads; one entry per CDR3 protein. The top ten clones hold roughly 14% of a sample with fewer than 800,000 distinct CDR3 sequences, 32% of them seen once. The entry originates in a study of blood T cells in healthy people across ages. Overall study results and limits: A roughly linear fall in TCR beta diversity per million T cells was seen with increasing age.

Trimming stripped 2 bases from V and 5 bases from J, with 7 bases between. Per germline, CDR1 SGHTA and CDR2 FQGNSA. The CDR3 covers 13 residues. The specimen was blood. This chain uses TRBV7-2 with TRBJ2-4; the D is unclear. This clonotype was obtained from a woman aged 80 or over in good health. This CDR3 reads CASSLILQNIQYF. As DNA, the CDR3 is TGTGCCAGCAGCTTAATACTCCAAAACATTCAGTACTTC.